The clone carrying this TCR beta chain was seen many times. Antigen specificity is unknown. A read error is possible here, since a much larger clone lies one base away. The sample belongs to a study of T cell repertoires in cytomegalovirus infection. Findings of the study overall: It was HLA-C-restricted CMV-specific TCR beta clonotypes that dominated the response ex vivo. Totalled public TCR beta family frequency picked out people who carried CMV plus the relevant HLA.

TCRdb processed the reads anew with MiXCR; each CDR3 protein has one entry. In the table there are some 150,000 distinct CDR3 sequences, 6.5% of which are singletons. The sample comprised PBMCs. The receptor's source is a human donor in good health (CMV status not recorded). Some clones in this sample may be carry-over from other donors' samples.

The CDR3 loop reads CASSLTFSYEQYF. The CDR3 coding sequence is TGTGCCAGCAGCTTAACGTTTTCCTACGAGCAGTACTTC. J is TRBJ2-7 and V is TRBV7-9, with unresolved D. This CDR3 has 13 residues. V lost 2 bases to trimming and J lost 1 base, with 6 bases between them. From germline, CDR1 is SEHNR and CDR2 FQNEAQ (reference sequence).